These T cell receptor beta chains were read from a single sample in a study of CD8+ T cells in alopecia areata. Sequencing used immunoSEQ multiplex PCR; TCRdb keeps in-frame clones, though not all of them. Of 250,000 to 300,000 clones in the sample, about three fifths are singletons; the top ten hold under 2%. The specimen was CD4+ T cells sorted from blood, collected at week 24, from a patient treated with tofacitinib. All receptors come from a human donor with alopecia areata. Both conserved end residues are part of each CDR3. A D gene is named only where the DNA matches it firmly. Not all rows give a size; the values are once, few, many and, for expanded clones, a class.

V	size	D	J	DNA	CDR3
TRBV4-2	-	TRBD1	TRBJ1-2	TGTGCCAGCAGCCAAGCTACAGGGGGCGCTTCTCATGGCTACACCTTC	CASSQATGGASHGYTF
TRBV5-1	-	-	TRBJ1-4	TGCGCCAGCAGCTTTCAGGCAGACACAACTAATGAAAAACTGTTTTTT	CASSFQADTTNEKLFF
TRBV30	once	-	TRBJ1-3	TGTGCCTGGAGTGTACTCAGGGGCGCATCAAGATCTGGAAACACCATATATTTT	CAWSVLRGASRSGNTIYF
TRBV27	-	TRBD2	TRBJ2-7	TGTGCCTTCGGCCTTAGCGGGGCCTACGAGCAGTACTTC	CAFGLSGAYEQYF
TRBV2	few	TRBD2	TRBJ2-7	TGTGCCAGCAGTCCCTCCGGGACTAGCGGGCACGAGCAGTACTTC	CASSPSGTSGHEQYF
TRBV9	-	-	TRBJ2-3	TGTGCCAGCAGCGAGGGCCCCGGAGGCACAGATACGCAGTATTTT	CASSEGPGGTDTQYF
TRBV4-2	-	-	TRBJ1-6	TGTGCCAGCAGCCAAAGGGAGCATTCACCCCTCCACTTT	CASSQREHSPLHF
TRBV10-3	-	-	TRBJ1-1	TGTGCCATCAGTAAACAGGGTAGTGAAGCTTTCTTT	CAISKQGSEAFF
TRBV5-6	-	TRBD1	TRBJ1-2	TGTGCCAGCAGCCAAACCACAGGGGACCCCTACTATGGCTACACCTTC	CASSQTTGDPYYGYTF
TRBV19	-	-	TRBJ1-1	TGTGCCAGTAGTATTGGACAGTTGAACACTGAAGCTTTCTTT	CASSIGQLNTEAFF
TRBV9	-	TRBD2	TRBJ2-5	TGTGCCAGCAGCGTTAGCGGGACTAGCGGGGGACAAGAGACCCAGTACTTC	CASSVSGTSGGQETQYF
TRBV7-9	few	-	TRBJ2-3	TGTGCCAGCAGCTTAGACGAGAGTTCAGATACGCAGTATTTT	CASSLDESSDTQYF
TRBV6-5	-	-	TRBJ2-2	TGTGCCAGCAGTCGGGACATGCCCCGAGGCGGGGAGCTGTTTTTT	CASSRDMPRGGELFF
TRBV2	few	-	TRBJ2-5	TGTGCCAGCAGGTGGAGCGCTGAGACCCAGTACTTC	CASRWSAETQYF
TRBV7-2	once	-	TRBJ2-7	TGTGCCAGCAGCCCTCGCCATCTCAGGACATCCTACGAGCAGTACTTC	CASSPRHLRTSYEQYF
TRBV5-6	-	-	TRBJ2-6	TGTGCCAGCAGCTTTATCGGCTCCAGGGTAGGGGCCAACGTCCTGACTTTC	CASSFIGSRVGANVLTF
TRBV19	-	TRBD1	TRBJ1-1	TGTGCCAGTACACTCAACCTCGGACAGGGGGCTGAAGCTTTCTTT	CASTLNLGQGAEAFF
TRBV5-1	few	TRBD2	TRBJ2-5	TGCGCCAGCACACAGGCTAGCGGGTACCAAGAGACCCAGTACTTC	CASTQASGYQETQYF
TRBV7-2	-	-	TRBJ2-4	TGTGCCAGCAGTCCGGGATCACTCGGGATTCAGTACTTC	CASSPGSLGIQYF
TRBV5-1	once	-	TRBJ2-5	TGCGCCAGCAGGGTAGCCAACCAAGAGACCCAGTACTTC	CASRVANQETQYF
TRBV25-1	-	-	TRBJ1-1	TGTGCCAGCAGTGGGGTTCAGCCTCCGAACACTGAAGCTTTCTTT	CASSGVQPPNTEAFF
TRBV7-8	-	TRBD2	TRBJ2-7	TGTGCCAGCAGCTTAGCGCGAGCGGGGGGTTACGAGCAGTACTTC	CASSLARAGGYEQYF
TRBV11-2	-	TRBD1	TRBJ1-2	TGTGCCAGCAGCTCTACTGGACAGGGACCCCATGGCTACACCTTC	CASSSTGQGPHGYTF